The 17 T cell receptor beta chains below were found in one sample sequenced in a study of shared clonotypes between healthy human individuals (dated by TCRdb to between 2020 and 2021). Receptors were amplified or captured by the immunoSEQ multiplex PCR assay. Entries here come from immuneACCESS through TCRdb and include only in-frame sequences with V and J called. Some clones fail to appear in such tables; in the studies checked, an unresolved V gene covers under half of the shortfall, and the cause of the remainder is unknown. Here the sample has 550,000 to 600,000 clones; around three quarters occur a single time. The leading ten clones occupy 12% of the sample. Sample: PBMCs. All receptors derive from a woman aged 40 to 55 in good health. Some clones in this sample may be carry-over from other donors' samples.

This chain uses TRBV28 with TRBJ1-2, with D possibly matching TRBD1 (6 bases). The CDR3 is made up of 15 amino acids. Trimming took off 3 bases at V and 6 bases at J, with 17 bases between the two ends. The germline V gene encodes CDR1 MDHEN and CDR2 SYDVKM. Here the CDR3 DNA reads TGTGCCAGCAGTTTTTTGGGGGGCGTAGGGGATGGCTACACCTTC. It encodes CASSFLGGVGDGYTF.

V gene TRBV2 combines with J gene TRBJ1-4; 7 bases are shared with TRBD1. Germline CDR1 and CDR2: SNHLY and FYNNEI. The CDR3 extends over 16 amino acids. V was pared by 6 bases and J by 5 bases, with 12 bases of the junction left unmatched. CDR3 amino acids: CASRAYRGGWNEKLFF. CDR3 nucleotide sequence: TGTGCCAGCAGGGCCTACAGGGGCGGGTGGAATGAAAAACTGTTTTTT. The complete variable domain, with remaining parts taken from reference TRBV2 and TRBJ1-4, reads EPEVTQTPSHQVTQMGQEVILRCVPISNHLYFYWYRQILGQKVEFLVSFYNNEISEKSEIFDDQFSVERPDGSNFTLKIRSTKLEDSAMYFCASRAYRGGWNEKLFFGSGTQLSVL.

The CDR3 sequence is CASSLDGPRLAGGGELFF. CDR3 DNA: TGTGCCAGCAGTTTAGACGGTCCGAGACTAGCGGGAGGTGGGGAGCTGTTTTTT. This chain links TRBV27 with TRBJ2-2, with 13 bases matching TRBD2. The V segment lost 2 bases and the J segment 8 bases; nucleotides outside the gene matches: 11. CDR1 MNHEY and CDR2 SMNVEV come from the germline V gene (reference sequence). This CDR3 is built from 18 residues.

This clone showed up just a few times. V gene TRBV9 combines with J gene TRBJ1-1; D call uncertain. CDR1 SGDLS and CDR2 YYNGEE come from the germline V gene. Trimming shortened V by 3 bases and J by 0 bases, and 9 bases separated the two germline ends. The CDR3 runs 14 residues. For the CDR3, the DNA is TGTGCCAGCAGCGCGGACGTAATGAACACTGAAGCTTTCTTT. Encoded protein: CASSADVMNTEAFF. Drawing the rest from reference TRBV9 and TRBJ1-1, the complete variable domain is DSGVTQTPKHLITATGQRVTLRCSPRSGDLSVYWYQQSLDQGLQFLIQYYNGEERAKGNILERFSAQQFPDLHSELNLSSLELGDSALYFCASSADVMNTEAFFGQGTRLTVV.

The V and J genes are TRBV5-4 and TRBJ2-1; no firm D call. Trimming pared 1 base from V and 0 bases from J, leaving 11 bases between. The CDR3 is 16 residues long. Germline CDR1 is SGHNT and CDR2 is YYREEE (reference sequence). The CDR3 nucleotides are TGTGCCAGCAGCTTGCCCGGGTTTAGCTCCTACAATGAGCAGTTCTTC. Translation: CASSLPGFSSYNEQFF.

The chain uses TRBV7-2 and TRBJ2-1; no definite D call. V gave up 2 bases and J gave up 0 bases, with 8 bases separating them. This CDR3 has 15 amino acids. Germline lookup yields CDR1 SGHTA and CDR2 FQGNSA. The CDR3 here is CASSLISDSYNEQFF. The CDR3 nucleotides are TGTGCCAGCAGCTTAATCAGTGACTCCTACAATGAGCAGTTCTTC.

The chain combines TRBV19 with TRBJ2-2, with 8 bases fitting TRBD1. This CDR3 is 14 amino acids long. Trimming at V came to 10 bases and at J to 0 bases, leaving 4 bases not matched to a gene. Germline values: CDR1 LNHDA, CDR2 SQIVND (reference sequence). As DNA, the CDR3 is TGTGCCACCGCGGGACAGGCGAACACCGGGGAGCTGTTTTTT. Protein sequence: CATAGQANTGELFF.

The J gene is TRBJ1-5, the V gene TRBV19, with TRBD1 matching over 7 bases. Germline CDR1 reads LNHDA; CDR2 reads SQIVND (reference sequence). The CDR3 has 15 amino acids. V lost 5 bases and J lost 3; bases outside the gene matches: 7. In DNA form, the CDR3 reads TGTGCCAGTAGTTCCGGCGACAGGGACAATCAGCCCCAGCATTTT. This translates into CASSSGDRDNQPQHF.

To note about this clone: Different DNA sequences within this sample yield the same CDR3. The rearrangement links TRBV28 to TRBJ2-5, with D uncertain. CDR3 length equals 17 residues. CDR1 is MDHEN, CDR2 SYDVKM, per germline. V lost 1 base and J lost 5, with 20 bases in between. The CDR3 loop is CASSLLGVVGTTETQYF. In DNA, the CDR3 is TGTGCCAGCAGTTTATTGGGCGTGGTGGGCACCACCGAGACCCAGTACTTC.

The chain has TRBV5-1 and TRBJ1-1, with D possibly TRBD1 on 5 matching bases. The germline V gene has CDR1 SGHRS and CDR2 YFSETQ. The V end was cut by 6 bases, the J end by 4 bases, with 16 bases between. The CDR3 extends over 14 amino acids. The CDR3 DNA reads as TGCGCCAGCAACCCTGGACAAGTCGTCACTGAAGCTTTCTTT. Its protein is CASNPGQVVTEAFF.

This sequence joins TRBV9 and TRBJ2-4; D is ambiguous. V was clipped by 4 bases and J by 6 bases, with 14 bases between them. The CDR3 has 14 residues. Germline CDR1 and CDR2: SGDLS and YYNGEE. The CDR3 bases are TGTGCCAGCAGCCCAGCCCAAAGATCAAACATTCAGTACTTC. The encoded protein is CASSPAQRSNIQYF.

The chain employs TRBV4-1 and TRBJ1-3; TRBD1 might be the D (5 bases). Between the trimmed V and J ends, which lost 0 bases and 0 bases, there was a span of 12 bases. Per the germline V gene, CDR1 is MGHRA and CDR2 is YSYEKL. The CDR3 has 17 residues. The CDR3 loop reads CASSQDRAGPSGNTIYF. CDR3 coding DNA: TGCGCCAGCAGCCAAGATCGGGCGGGACCCTCTGGAAACACCATATATTTT.

The rearrangement uses TRBV7-8 and TRBJ1-2, with 8 positions matching TRBD1. Germline CDR1 SGHVS, CDR2 FQNEAQ. The trim removed 1 base at V and 4 bases at J, leaving 8 bases unmatched. This CDR3 has 16 amino acids. In nucleotides, the CDR3 is TGTGCCAGCAGCTTAGAAGCCAGACAGGGGACCTATGGCTACACCTTC. Its protein is CASSLEARQGTYGYTF.

The chain is built from TRBV19 and TRBJ1-3; possibly TRBD1 for D (6 bases). The CDR3 totals 15 residues. CDR1 is LNHDA and CDR2 is SQIVND in the germline V gene (reference sequence). The germline V and J ends were trimmed by 4 bases and 0 bases, with 10 bases remaining between them. This chain's CDR3 is CASSKDSYSGNTIYF. CDR3 DNA: TGTGCCAGTAGTAAGGACAGCTACTCTGGAAACACCATATATTTT.

The V and J genes are TRBV6-1 and TRBJ1-5; D gene uncertain. This CDR3 spans 14 amino acids. V was pared by 6 bases and J by 5 bases, with 14 bases between. Germline V gene sequence: CDR1 MNHNS, CDR2 SASEGT. The CDR3 nucleotides are TGTGCCAGCAGACAACCGACGGACCATCAGCCCCAGCATTTT. Translated, it gives CASRQPTDHQPQHF.

V gene TRBV10-3 combines with J gene TRBJ1-1, with unresolved D. This CDR3 spans 14 amino acids. Trimming removed 7 bases at V and 2 bases at J, with 14 bases between. CDR1 is ENHRY, CDR2 SYGVKD, per germline. CDR3 sequence: CAITHSELNTEAFF. As DNA, the CDR3 is TGTGCCATCACCCACTCAGAACTTAACACTGAAGCTTTCTTT.

The chain recombines TRBV25-1 with TRBJ1-4, with unresolved D. In germline, CDR1 is MGHDK, CDR2 SYGVNS. The CDR3 loop spans 13 amino acids. V was clipped by 5 bases and J by 4 bases, with 8 bases between them. CDR3 residues: CASSTPLNEKLFF. The CDR3 DNA reads as TGTGCCAGCAGTACTCCCCTTAATGAAAAACTGTTTTTT. Full variable domain (outside the CDR3, taken from reference TRBV25-1 and TRBJ1-4): EADIYQTPRYLVIGTGKKITLECSQTMGHDKMYWYQQDPGMELHLIHYSYGVNSTEKGDLSSESTVSRIRTEHFPLTLESARPSHTSQYLCASSTPLNEKLFFGSGTQLSVL.